The clone carrying this TCR beta chain was counted between two and nine times. Trimming removed 5 bases from V and 5 bases from J, with 25 bases in between. The CDR3 contains 18 residues. Germline V gene data show CDR1 as MNHEY and CDR2 as SVGEGT. The data belong to a study of blood T cell repertoires in COVID-19. Living in 24 US areas, the participants were between 18 and 89 years of age. Using immunoSEQ multiplex PCR, the repertoire was profiled, and TCRdb retains in-frame clones only, with some absent. The table shows 250,000 or so clones, with 75% to 95% occurring only once. This chain uses TRBV6-2 or TRBV6-3 with TRBJ1-5; D may be TRBD1 (5 bases). Sequenced input: PBMCs or T cells enriched from blood (not recorded which). The clonotype comes from a man aged 40-50 years who had been exposed to COVID-19. The CDR3 DNA reads TGTGCCAGCAGTCGGGACCGCCGGGAGGCCGTCAGTGATCAGCCCCAGCATTTT. It yields the protein CASSRDRREAVSDQPQHF.